The rows below give T cell receptor beta chains drawn from one sample of a study of OX40 agonist ivuxolimab in advanced cancers. Method: immunoSEQ multiplex PCR; TCRdb's copy keeps in-frame clones and lacks some. The sample records tens of thousands of clones, around 83% being singletons. This sample comprised CD4+ or CD8+ T cells sorted from blood, obtained in a trial of the OX40 agonist ivuxolimab. The receptors were gathered from an adult with an advanced solid tumor such as melanoma, head and neck, liver or kidney cancer. The conserved cysteine and the conserved F or W are not part of the CDR3 here. D genes are given only for firm matches. A row's size may be missing; if present it is once, few, many or a size class.

CDR3 protein: ASSLEVNTEAF
CDR3 length: 11
V gene: TRBV6-6
clone size: .
D gene: .
J gene: TRBJ1-1

CDR3 protein: AWSGLSSRTNTEAF
CDR3 length: 14
V gene: TRBV30
clone size: .
D gene: .
J gene: TRBJ1-1

CDR3 protein: ASSLASTGEYTIY
CDR3 length: 13
V gene: TRBV7-8
clone size: .
D gene: TRBD1
J gene: TRBJ1-3

CDR3 protein: ATSRGEGIGGLRQPQH
CDR3 length: 16
V gene: TRBV15
clone size: .
D gene: .
J gene: TRBJ1-5

CDR3 protein: ASSSRGGNQPQH
CDR3 length: 12
V gene: TRBV5-6
clone size: .
D gene: .
J gene: TRBJ1-5

CDR3 protein: ASSPEGDSPLH
CDR3 length: 11
V gene: TRBV5-1
clone size: .
D gene: .
J gene: TRBJ1-6

CDR3 protein: ASSPRQGPYEQY
CDR3 length: 12
V gene: TRBV11-2
clone size: .
D gene: TRBD1
J gene: TRBJ2-7

CDR3 protein: ASRQGTGSPLH
CDR3 length: 11
V gene: TRBV6-1
clone size: .
D gene: .
J gene: TRBJ1-6

CDR3 protein: ASSQEVTGLYNEQF
CDR3 length: 14
V gene: TRBV4-1
clone size: few
D gene: .
J gene: TRBJ2-1

CDR3 protein: ASSLKDREREKLF
CDR3 length: 13
V gene: TRBV5-4
clone size: .
D gene: TRBD1
J gene: TRBJ1-4

CDR3 protein: ASSSSGAYEQY
CDR3 length: 11
V gene: TRBV7-2
clone size: .
D gene: TRBD2
J gene: TRBJ2-7

CDR3 protein: ASSRGTSGGKQY
CDR3 length: 12
V gene: TRBV7-2
clone size: .
D gene: TRBD2
J gene: TRBJ2-7

CDR3 protein: ASNTLQGSGTQY
CDR3 length: 12
V gene: TRBV6-6
clone size: .
D gene: TRBD1
J gene: TRBJ2-3

CDR3 protein: ASSLQSGGGGGELF
CDR3 length: 14
V gene: TRBV7-2
clone size: .
D gene: TRBD2
J gene: TRBJ2-2

CDR3 protein: ASSVAGRGGVDTQY
CDR3 length: 14
V gene: TRBV9
clone size: .
D gene: .
J gene: TRBJ2-3

CDR3 protein: AWSARGIGNQPQH
CDR3 length: 13
V gene: TRBV30
clone size: .
D gene: .
J gene: TRBJ1-5

CDR3 protein: ASSLTGLLEAF
CDR3 length: 11
V gene: TRBV7-9
clone size: once
D gene: .
J gene: TRBJ1-1

CDR3 protein: ASSQVAGRNTEAF
CDR3 length: 13
V gene: TRBV6-5
clone size: .
D gene: .
J gene: TRBJ1-1

CDR3 protein: ASSLALRYEQY
CDR3 length: 11
V gene: TRBV11-3
clone size: .
D gene: .
J gene: TRBJ2-7

CDR3 protein: SVSTGYEQY
CDR3 length: 9
V gene: TRBV29-1
clone size: .
D gene: .
J gene: TRBJ2-7

CDR3 protein: ASSPRQAAEAF
CDR3 length: 11
V gene: TRBV6-5
clone size: .
D gene: .
J gene: TRBJ1-1

CDR3 protein: ASSIRQGAWETQY
CDR3 length: 13
V gene: TRBV19
clone size: .
D gene: TRBD1
J gene: TRBJ2-5

CDR3 protein: ASSLEGRSNQPQH
CDR3 length: 13
V gene: TRBV11-2
clone size: .
D gene: .
J gene: TRBJ1-5

CDR3 protein: AISKETQY
CDR3 length: 8
V gene: TRBV28
clone size: .
D gene: .
J gene: TRBJ2-5

CDR3 protein: ASSPPYNGYT
CDR3 length: 10
V gene: TRBV28
clone size: .
D gene: .
J gene: TRBJ1-2

CDR3 protein: ASSSTTGGYEQY
CDR3 length: 12
V gene: TRBV11-2
clone size: .
D gene: TRBD1
J gene: TRBJ2-7

CDR3 protein: ASAGAYEQY
CDR3 length: 9
V gene: TRBV6-5
clone size: .
D gene: .
J gene: TRBJ2-7

CDR3 protein: ASTAGTGIDEQY
CDR3 length: 12
V gene: TRBV19
clone size: .
D gene: TRBD1
J gene: TRBJ2-7

CDR3 protein: ASSFLQGSRTDTQY
CDR3 length: 14
V gene: TRBV28
clone size: once
D gene: TRBD1
J gene: TRBJ2-3

CDR3 protein: ASSPGDPRNTIY
CDR3 length: 12
V gene: TRBV7-2
clone size: .
D gene: .
J gene: TRBJ1-3

CDR3 protein: ASSEGGTHLVETQY
CDR3 length: 14
V gene: TRBV2
clone size: .
D gene: .
J gene: TRBJ2-5

CDR3 protein: ASSPAAGEQY
CDR3 length: 10
V gene: TRBV18
clone size: .
D gene: .
J gene: TRBJ2-7

CDR3 protein: ASGLREVNEKLF
CDR3 length: 12
V gene: TRBV7-9
clone size: .
D gene: .
J gene: TRBJ1-4

CDR3 protein: ASSPFAGGNSAAQY
CDR3 length: 14
V gene: TRBV5-4
clone size: few
D gene: TRBD2
J gene: TRBJ2-5

CDR3 protein: ASRGRDTQY
CDR3 length: 9
V gene: TRBV6-6
clone size: .
D gene: .
J gene: TRBJ2-3

CDR3 protein: ASSILPVEQF
CDR3 length: 10
V gene: TRBV28
clone size: .
D gene: .
J gene: TRBJ2-1

CDR3 protein: ASSFQVTF
CDR3 length: 8
V gene: TRBV28
clone size: .
D gene: .
J gene: TRBJ1-1

CDR3 protein: ASSLVIGDTQY
CDR3 length: 11
V gene: TRBV7-9
clone size: once
D gene: .
J gene: TRBJ2-3

CDR3 protein: ASSRGLMNTEAF
CDR3 length: 12
V gene: TRBV7-8
clone size: .
D gene: .
J gene: TRBJ1-1

CDR3 protein: ASSPGDSRELYGYT
CDR3 length: 14
V gene: TRBV7-8
clone size: once
D gene: TRBD1
J gene: TRBJ1-2

CDR3 protein: ASIQHTLNTGELF
CDR3 length: 13
V gene: TRBV21-1
clone size: .
D gene: .
J gene: TRBJ2-2